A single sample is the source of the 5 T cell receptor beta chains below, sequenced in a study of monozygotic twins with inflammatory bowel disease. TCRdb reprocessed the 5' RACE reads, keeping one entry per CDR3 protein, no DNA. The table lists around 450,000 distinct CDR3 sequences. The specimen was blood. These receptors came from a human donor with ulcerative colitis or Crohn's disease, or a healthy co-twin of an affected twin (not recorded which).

The CDR3: CASSPRNGNTEAFF. The genes are TRBV12-3 or TRBV12-4 and TRBJ1-1. The CDR3 extends over 14 amino acids.

CDR3 protein: CASSLGQWNSPLHF. This chain links TRBV5-1 with TRBJ1-6. Germline-derived CDR1 and CDR2 are SGHRS and YFSETQ. This CDR3 spans 14 amino acids.

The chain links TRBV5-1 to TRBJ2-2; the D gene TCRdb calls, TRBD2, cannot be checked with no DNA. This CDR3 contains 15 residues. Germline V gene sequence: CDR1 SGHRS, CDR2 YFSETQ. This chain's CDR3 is CASRLRDLNTGELFF.

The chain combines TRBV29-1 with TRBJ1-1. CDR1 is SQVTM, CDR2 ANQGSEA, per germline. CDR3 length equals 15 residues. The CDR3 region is CSVSGRYTMNTEAFF.

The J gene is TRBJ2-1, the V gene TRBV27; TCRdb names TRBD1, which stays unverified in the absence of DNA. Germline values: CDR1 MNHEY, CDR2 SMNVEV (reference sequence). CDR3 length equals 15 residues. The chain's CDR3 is CASSPRPGQPNEQFF.